Listed here are 18 T cell receptor beta chains from one sample, sequenced in a study of cytomegalovirus exposure and HLA in healthy donors. The PCR contained 60 Vbeta and 13 Jbeta primers. Assay: immunoSEQ multiplex PCR; the TCRdb copy retains only in-frame clones and omits some. This table has 120,000 to 150,000 clones, about 79% appearing once. The sample comprised PBMCs. Receptor source: a woman aged 30 to 39 in good health and CMV-seronegative.

This clone was picked up one time. The V and J genes are TRBV5-8 and TRBJ2-2; TRBD2 matches 8 bases. The CDR3 is made up of 18 amino acids. Germline V gives CDR1 SGHTS, CDR2 YDEGEE. V was clipped by 0 bases and J by 2 bases; unmatched bases: 9. This CDR3 is CASSLDWGLEGNTGELFF. As DNA, the CDR3 is TGTGCCAGCAGCTTGGACTGGGGACTAGAAGGAAACACCGGGGAGCTGTTTTTT.

The chain links TRBV4-2 to TRBJ2-3; D perhaps matches TRBD1 (6 bases). This CDR3 spans 15 amino acids. Between the trimmed V and J ends, which lost 0 bases and 3 bases, there was a span of 10 bases. Per the germline V gene, CDR1 is LGHNA and CDR2 is YNFKEQ. CDR3 bases: TGTGCCAGCAGCCAAGACTCAGGGGCAACAGATACGCAGTATTTT. Amino acids: CASSQDSGATDTQYF.

The rearrangement joins TRBV19 to TRBJ2-5; D gene ambiguous. The V end lost 5 bases, the J end lost 5 bases, and 12 bases lay between the germline ends. The CDR3 length is 13 residues. The germline CDR1 and CDR2 sequences are LNHDA and SQIVND (reference sequence). The CDR3 nucleotides are TGTGCCAGTAGTCCAGGTAACAAGGAGACCCAGTACTTC. This encodes CASSPGNKETQYF.

This clone is a singleton in its sample. V usage is TRBV5-4 and J usage is TRBJ2-1; TRBD2 aligns across 8 bases. The junction had 11 bases not matched to a gene; V was cut back by 2 bases and J by 7 bases. Germline V gene sequence: CDR1 SGHNT, CDR2 YYREEE (reference sequence). The CDR3 length is 16 residues. CDR3: CASSLRAGGRGNEQFF. As DNA, the CDR3 is TGTGCCAGCAGCTTAAGGGCGGGGGGTAGGGGGAATGAGCAGTTCTTC.

CDR3 protein: CASSPERRGGYGYTF. The CDR3 DNA reads as TGTGCCAGCAGCCCAGAGAGGAGGGGAGGCTATGGCTACACCTTC. This chain connects TRBV14 to TRBJ1-2, with D possibly being TRBD1 (5 bases). Germline V CDR1 and CDR2: SGHDN, FVKESK. Between the trimmed V and J ends, which lost 4 bases and 4 bases, there was a span of 16 bases. The CDR3 extends over 15 amino acids.

The chain carries TRBV18 and TRBJ1-5; D gene unclear. V lost 2 bases and J 0 bases, leaving 8 bases between the germline ends. This CDR3 is 15 amino acids long. CDR1 and CDR2 (germline): KGHSH, LQKENI. The CDR3 coding sequence is TGTGCCAGCTCACCAGGTACAAATAGCAATCAGCCCCAGCATTTT. Translating it yields CASSPGTNSNQPQHF.

The chain uses TRBV10-3 and TRBJ2-1, with 11 bases lining up with TRBD2. This CDR3 has 12 amino acids. Trimming at V came to 4 bases and at J to 10 bases, leaving 0 bases not matched to a gene. The V gene's germline CDR1 is ENHRY and CDR2 SYGVKD. The chain's CDR3 is CAISGLAGEQFF. The DNA of the CDR3 is TGTGCCATCAGTGGACTAGCGGGGGAGCAGTTCTTC.

This chain uses TRBV6-4 with TRBJ2-3, with TRBD2 matching over 16 bases. The J segment lost 2 bases and the V segment lost 0 bases, leaving 2 bases of the junction unmatched. Germline V gene data show CDR1 as MRHNA and CDR2 as SNTAGT. This CDR3 is 18 amino acids long. CDR3 DNA sequence: TGTGCCAGCAGTGACTCGGGACTAGCGGGGGGGATCACAGATACGCAGTATTTT. This sequence encodes CASSDSGLAGGITDTQYF.

The chain links TRBV9 to TRBJ2-1; TRBD2 matches 9 bases. Germline trimming cut 0 bases from V and 2 bases from J; bases unmatched to any gene: 3. Per the germline V gene, CDR1 is SGDLS and CDR2 is YYNGEE. The CDR3 extends over 16 amino acids. CDR3 in amino acids: CASSVVGGGAYNEQFF. The CDR3 nucleotides read TGTGCCAGCAGCGTAGTGGGCGGGGGGGCCTACAATGAGCAGTTCTTC.

The chain carries TRBV5-1 and TRBJ1-5, with a weak D call TRBD1 (6 bases). Germline V gene lookup returns CDR1 SGHRS and CDR2 YFSETQ. The CDR3 length is 14 residues. Trimming took 0 bases from V and 7 from J, leaving 11 bases between them. The CDR3: CASSLATGLQPQHF. CDR3 bases: TGCGCCAGCAGCTTGGCCACAGGGCTACAGCCCCAGCATTTT.

The chain combines TRBV7-8 with TRBJ2-4; 7 nucleotides line up with TRBD2. Germline V lookup: CDR1 SGHVS, CDR2 FQNEAQ. The CDR3 is 17 residues long. V was clipped by 5 bases and J by 0 bases; unmatched bases: 10. This chain's CDR3 is CASSLHLAALAKNIQYF. For the CDR3, the DNA is TGTGCCAGCAGCCTTCACCTAGCGGCCCTAGCCAAAAACATTCAGTACTTC.

This clone was picked up one time. The J gene is TRBJ1-1, the V gene TRBV6-6; 7 bases map to TRBD1. The length of the CDR3 is 15 residues. Germline V gene lookup returns CDR1 MNHNY and CDR2 SVGAGI (reference sequence). With 4 bases clipped from V and 3 bases from J, the junction kept 8 bases outside the gene matches. Here the CDR3 reads CASSSYNTGDTEAFF. CDR3 bases: TGTGCCAGCAGTTCTTATAACACAGGGGACACTGAAGCTTTCTTT.

The genes are TRBV7-6 and TRBJ2-1; 9 bases are shared with TRBD2. The CDR3 spans 16 residues. After removal of 1 base from V and 7 bases from J, the junction contained 8 bases not matched to a gene. Looked up from germline, CDR1 is SGHVS and CDR2 is FNYEAQ. CDR3 region: CASSLGGAGGLNEQFF. The DNA of the CDR3 is TGTGCCAGCAGCTTAGGAGGAGCGGGGGGCCTGAATGAGCAGTTCTTC. The full variable domain, rest sourced from reference TRBV7-6 and TRBJ2-1, is GAGVSQSPRYKVTKRGQDVALRCDPISGHVSLYWYRQALGQGPEFLTYFNYEAQQDKSGLPNDRFSAERPEGSISTLTIQRTEQRDSAMYRCASSLGGAGGLNEQFFGPGTRLTVL.

The sample holds one count of this clone. The chain has TRBV6-1 and TRBJ2-2; 11 bases align to TRBD1. The CDR3 covers 14 residues. CDR1 is MNHNS and CDR2 is SASEGT in the germline V gene. J was trimmed by 7 bases and V by 6 bases; bases with no gene match: 4. Written as DNA, the CDR3 is TGTGCCAGCAGATGGGGACAGGGGGACGGGGAGCTGTTTTTT. Translation: CASRWGQGDGELFF.

The chain is built from TRBV4-2 and TRBJ1-6; 7 bases agree with TRBD1. V lost 4 bases to trimming and J lost 8 bases; unmatched junction nucleotides: 11. The germline CDR1 and CDR2 sequences are LGHNA and YNFKEQ. The CDR3 runs 16 residues. DNA of the CDR3: TGTGCCAGCAGCCCAGTCGTAAATACAGGGGATTCACCCCTCCACTTT. It codes for CASSPVVNTGDSPLHF.

The V gene is TRBV5-6, the J gene TRBJ1-1; D is unclear. CDR3 length: 15 residues. The V end lost 10 bases, the J end lost 3 bases, and 22 bases lay between the germline ends. In germline, CDR1 is SGHDT, CDR2 YYEEEE. CDR3 nucleotides: TGTGCCTCCGCGAGCTACTCCCCCGGGGACACTGAAGCTTTCTTT. Translating gives CASASYSPGDTEAFF.

The genes are TRBV10-1 and TRBJ2-3, with a tentative D call TRBD2 (6 bases). CDR3 size: 15 residues. V was trimmed by 5 bases and J by 7 bases, leaving 19 bases between them. The V gene's germline CDR1 is WNHNN and CDR2 SYGVQD (reference sequence). The CDR3 protein is CASSSGELPVNTQYF. The CDR3 coding sequence is TGCGCCAGCAGTTCGGGGGAACTCCCGGTAAATACGCAGTATTTT.

The rearrangement joins TRBV7-9 to TRBJ1-2; unclear D gene. The CDR3 length is 13 residues. Per germline, CDR1 SEHNR and CDR2 FQNEAQ (reference sequence). V was trimmed by 3 bases and J by 8 bases, leaving 13 bases between them. The CDR3 DNA reads as TGTGCCAGCAGCTTCAACGACTTTTACGGCTACACCTTC. Translated: CASSFNDFYGYTF.